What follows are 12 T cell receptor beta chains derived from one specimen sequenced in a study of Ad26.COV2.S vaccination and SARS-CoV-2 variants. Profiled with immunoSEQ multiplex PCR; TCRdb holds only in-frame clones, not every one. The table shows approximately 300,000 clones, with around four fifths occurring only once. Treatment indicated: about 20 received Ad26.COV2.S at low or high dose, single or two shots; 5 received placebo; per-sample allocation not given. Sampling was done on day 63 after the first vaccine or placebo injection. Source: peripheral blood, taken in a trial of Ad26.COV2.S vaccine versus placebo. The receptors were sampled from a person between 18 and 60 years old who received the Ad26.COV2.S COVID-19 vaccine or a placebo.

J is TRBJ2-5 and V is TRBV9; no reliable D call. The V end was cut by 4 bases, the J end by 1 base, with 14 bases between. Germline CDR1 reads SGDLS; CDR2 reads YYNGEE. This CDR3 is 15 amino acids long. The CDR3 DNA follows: TGTGCCAGCAGCCCCCTCGCGGCAACCCAAGAGACCCAGTACTTC. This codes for CASSPLAATQETQYF.

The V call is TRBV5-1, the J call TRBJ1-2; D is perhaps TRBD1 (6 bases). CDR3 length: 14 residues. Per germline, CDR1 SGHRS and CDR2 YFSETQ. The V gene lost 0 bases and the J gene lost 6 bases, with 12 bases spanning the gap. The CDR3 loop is CASSLDGQGNGYTF. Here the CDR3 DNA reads TGCGCCAGCAGCTTGGATGGGCAGGGGAATGGCTACACCTTC.

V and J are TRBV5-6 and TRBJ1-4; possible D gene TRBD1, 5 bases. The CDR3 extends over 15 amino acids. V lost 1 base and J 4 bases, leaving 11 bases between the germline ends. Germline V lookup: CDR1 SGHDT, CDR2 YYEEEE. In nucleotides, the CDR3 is TGTGCCAGCAGCTTGTCGGGACGCCGTAATGAAAAACTGTTTTTT. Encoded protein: CASSLSGRRNEKLFF.

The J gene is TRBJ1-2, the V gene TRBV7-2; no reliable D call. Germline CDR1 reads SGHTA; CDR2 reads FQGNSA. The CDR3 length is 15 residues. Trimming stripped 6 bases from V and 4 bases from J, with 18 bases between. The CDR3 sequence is CASSQTPQLGYGYTF. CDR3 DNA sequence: TGTGCCAGCAGTCAAACCCCCCAGCTAGGCTATGGCTACACCTTC.

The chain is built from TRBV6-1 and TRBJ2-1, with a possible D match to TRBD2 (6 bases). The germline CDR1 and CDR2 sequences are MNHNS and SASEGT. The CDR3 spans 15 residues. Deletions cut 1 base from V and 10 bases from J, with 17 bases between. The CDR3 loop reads CASSEVRRAVSEQFF. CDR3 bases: TGTGCCAGCAGTGAAGTAAGGAGGGCGGTCAGCGAGCAGTTCTTC.

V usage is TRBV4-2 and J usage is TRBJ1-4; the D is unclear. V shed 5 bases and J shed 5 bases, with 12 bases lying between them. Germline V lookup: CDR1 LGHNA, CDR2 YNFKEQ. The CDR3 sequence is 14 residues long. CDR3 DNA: TGTGCCAGCAGCTCATCGTTTAGGAATGAAAAACTGTTTTTT. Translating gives CASSSSFRNEKLFF.

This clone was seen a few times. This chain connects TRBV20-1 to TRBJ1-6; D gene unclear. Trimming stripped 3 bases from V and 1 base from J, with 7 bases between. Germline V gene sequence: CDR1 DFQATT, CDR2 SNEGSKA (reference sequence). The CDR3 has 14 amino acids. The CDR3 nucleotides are TGCAGTGCTAGTTTCCGGTCCTATAATTCACCCCTCCACTTT. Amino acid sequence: CSASFRSYNSPLHF.

CDR3: CASSFGDTQYF. In nucleotides, the CDR3 is TGTGCCAGCAGCTTCGGGGATACGCAGTATTTT. The V and J genes are TRBV7-9 and TRBJ2-3; the D is unclear. CDR3 size: 11 residues. Trimming shortened V by 3 bases and J by 6 bases, and 4 bases separated the two germline ends. Germline V gene lookup returns CDR1 SEHNR and CDR2 FQNEAQ (reference sequence). The full variable domain, with the rest looked up from reference TRBV7-9 and TRBJ2-3, is DTGVSQNPRHKITKRGQNVTFRCDPISEHNRLYWYRQTLGQGPEFLTYFQNEAQLEKSRLLSDRFSAERPKGSFSTLEIQRTEQGDSAMYLCASSFGDTQYFGPGTRLTVL.

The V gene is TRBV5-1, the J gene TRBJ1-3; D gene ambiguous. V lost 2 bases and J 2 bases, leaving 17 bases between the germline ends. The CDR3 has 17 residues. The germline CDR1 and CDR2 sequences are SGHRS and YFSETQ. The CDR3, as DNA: TGCGCCAGCAGCTTTGGTCACCGGGGTACCCCTGGAAACACCATATATTTT. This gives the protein CASSFGHRGTPGNTIYF.

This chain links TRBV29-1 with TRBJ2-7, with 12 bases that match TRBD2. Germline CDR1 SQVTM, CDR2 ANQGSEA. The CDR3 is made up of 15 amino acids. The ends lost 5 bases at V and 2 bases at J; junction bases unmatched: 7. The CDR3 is CSVYGRLAGAYEQYF. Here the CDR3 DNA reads TGCAGCGTTTACGGCAGACTAGCGGGGGCCTACGAGCAGTACTTC.

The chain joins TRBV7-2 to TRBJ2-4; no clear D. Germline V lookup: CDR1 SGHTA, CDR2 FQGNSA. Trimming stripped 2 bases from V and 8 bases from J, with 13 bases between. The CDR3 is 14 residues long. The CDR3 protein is CASSLLAPGDIQYF. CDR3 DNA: TGTGCCAGCAGCTTATTGGCCCCTGGGGACATTCAGTACTTC.

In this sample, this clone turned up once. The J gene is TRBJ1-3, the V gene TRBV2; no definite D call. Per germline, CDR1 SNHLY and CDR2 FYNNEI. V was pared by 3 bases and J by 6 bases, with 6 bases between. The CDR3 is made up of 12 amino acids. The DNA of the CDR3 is TGTGCCAGCAGTGATGGGTTAAACACCATATATTTT. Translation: CASSDGLNTIYF.